The 14 T cell receptor beta chains given below trace back to one sample, sequenced in a study of identical twins. From the 5' RACE reads, TCRdb called clonotypes with MiXCR, one entry per CDR3 protein. The data hold roughly 250,000 distinct CDR3 sequences, with about 7.5% observed a single time. Another study also made use of these data, one on yellow fever vaccine responses in identical twins.

Specimen: CD8+ T cells sorted from blood. The receptors come from a young woman in good health.

This clonotype appeared a few times. CDR3 nucleotide sequence: TGTGCCAGCAGCCAAGGCCTCCTAGCGGGAGATCAAGAGACCCAGTACTTC. Translating gives CASSQGLLAGDQETQYF. The gene calls are TRBV14 and TRBJ2-5, with 10 bases lining up with TRBD2. This CDR3 contains 17 residues. V shed 1 base, J shed 2 bases, and the junction held 7 bases outside the gene matches. CDR1 SGHDN and CDR2 FVKESK come from the germline V gene.

A few counts support this clonotype. The chain links TRBV28 to TRBJ2-5, with 7 positions matching TRBD1. This CDR3 is 16 amino acids long. V shed 5 bases, J shed 0 bases, and the junction held 9 bases outside the gene matches. Germline lookup yields CDR1 MDHEN and CDR2 SYDVKM. The CDR3 loop reads CASSPTSGTDQETQYF. CDR3 sequence (DNA): TGTGCCAGCAGTCCCACCTCGGGGACAGACCAAGAGACCCAGTACTTC.

This clonotype occurred many times. The rearrangement joins TRBV28 to TRBJ2-5; 9 nucleotides line up with TRBD2. Germline CDR1 is MDHEN and CDR2 is SYDVKM. Unmatched junction bases numbered 9, after V lost 2 bases and J lost 5 bases. The CDR3 spans 16 residues. CDR3 region: CASSLKLGTSYETQYF. CDR3 in DNA: TGTGCCAGCAGTTTAAAACTCGGGACTAGCTATGAGACCCAGTACTTC.

The chain employs TRBV27 and TRBJ2-7; D is perhaps TRBD1 (6 bases). The CDR3 has 13 residues. V was trimmed by 6 bases and J by 3 bases, leaving 12 bases between them. Per the germline V gene, CDR1 is MNHEY and CDR2 is SMNVEV (reference sequence). The CDR3 DNA follows: TGTGCCAGCAGCCAGGGGAACCGCTACGAGCAGTACTTC. It is translated as CASSQGNRYEQYF.

The chain is built from TRBV28 and TRBJ2-5; 10 positions match TRBD1. V lost 2 bases to trimming and J lost 5 bases; unmatched junction nucleotides: 14. The CDR3 sequence is 18 residues long. Germline V CDR1 and CDR2: MDHEN, SYDVKM. The CDR3 sequence is CASSLEGPGQGFVETQYF. The CDR3 DNA follows: TGTGCCAGCAGTTTAGAAGGTCCGGGACAGGGGTTTGTGGAGACCCAGTACTTC.

V is TRBV4-1 and J is TRBJ2-7; D may be TRBD2 (6 bases). This CDR3 contains 14 residues. Trimming stripped 1 base from V and 4 bases from J, with 11 bases between. Germline assignment: CDR1 MGHRA and CDR2 YSYEKL. Here the CDR3 reads CASSQASGGYEQYV. In DNA, the CDR3 is TGCGCCAGCAGCCAAGCCTCCGGGGGATACGAGCAGTACGTC.

The chain recombines TRBV5-4 with TRBJ2-3, with 7 bases that match TRBD2. V was pared by 4 bases and J by 3 bases, with 11 bases of the junction left unmatched. The CDR3 totals 16 residues. Germline V CDR1 and CDR2: SGHNT, YYREEE (reference sequence). The CDR3 reads CASSADWREWTDTQYF. The CDR3 DNA is TGTGCCAGCAGCGCGGATTGGCGGGAGTGGACAGATACGCAGTATTTT.

This clonotype was observed a handful of times. The genes are TRBV27 and TRBJ2-5, with D tentatively TRBD1 or TRBD2 (5 bases each). The germline V and J ends were trimmed by 8 bases and 4 bases, with 11 bases remaining between them. Germline V lookup: CDR1 MNHEY, CDR2 SMNVEV (reference sequence). The CDR3 has 12 residues. The CDR3 loop reads CASGAGTETQYF. For the CDR3, the DNA is TGTGCCAGCGGGGCAGGGACAGAGACCCAGTACTTC.

This clonotype was observed many times. The chain is built from TRBV28 and TRBJ2-1, with D uncertain. Trimming shortened V by 2 bases and J by 4 bases, and 6 bases separated the two germline ends. This CDR3 is 13 amino acids long. Germline V gene lookup returns CDR1 MDHEN and CDR2 SYDVKM. CDR3 bases: TGTGCCAGCAGTTTAATGGGTTACAATGAGCAGTTCTTC. Protein sequence: CASSLMGYNEQFF.

This clonotype was observed a handful of times. The chain combines TRBV20-1 with TRBJ1-5; unclear D gene. The V gene lost 5 bases and the J gene lost 0 bases, with 5 bases spanning the gap. Germline V gene data show CDR1 as DFQATT and CDR2 as SNEGSKA (reference sequence). This CDR3 region has 12 residues. The CDR3 DNA follows: TGCAGTGCTGAGGGTAGCAATCAGCCCCAGCATTTT. Encoded protein: CSAEGSNQPQHF.

The chain carries TRBV25-1 and TRBJ2-1, with D perhaps TRBD2 (5 bases). V gave up 4 bases and J gave up 8 bases, with 12 bases separating them. The CDR3 has 13 amino acids. Germline V gene lookup returns CDR1 MGHDK and CDR2 SYGVNS. The CDR3 reads CASSAMTNHEQFF. For the CDR3, the DNA is TGTGCCAGCAGTGCAATGACTAACCATGAGCAGTTCTTC.

The chain carries TRBV29-1 and TRBJ2-5; 13 bases are shared with TRBD2. V was clipped by 0 bases and J by 4 bases; unmatched bases: 5. Germline CDR1 and CDR2: SQVTM and ANQGSEA. This CDR3 is 16 amino acids long. The CDR3 loop reads CSVEDGLAGEGETQYF. In DNA form, the CDR3 reads TGCAGCGTTGAAGATGGACTAGCGGGAGAAGGAGAGACCCAGTACTTC.

This clonotype has only a few counts. V and J are TRBV7-8 and TRBJ2-7; no firm D call. V lost 0 bases and J 2 bases, leaving 11 bases between the germline ends. This CDR3 is 15 amino acids long. CDR1 and CDR2 from the germline V gene are SGHVS and FQNEAQ. CDR3 amino acids: CASSLAPAGTYEQYV. The CDR3 DNA reads as TGTGCCAGCAGCTTAGCGCCCGCCGGAACCTACGAGCAGTACGTC.

This clonotype came up many times. V and J are TRBV29-1 and TRBJ2-1, with D tentatively TRBD2 (6 bases). The CDR3 loop spans 16 amino acids. The V end was cut by 4 bases, the J end by 5 bases, with 21 bases between. Germline V lookup: CDR1 SQVTM, CDR2 ANQGSEA. CDR3 loop: CSVVGGSGFAHNEQFF. The CDR3 nucleotides are TGCAGCGTTGTGGGGGGATCTGGATTTGCCCACAATGAGCAGTTCTTC.